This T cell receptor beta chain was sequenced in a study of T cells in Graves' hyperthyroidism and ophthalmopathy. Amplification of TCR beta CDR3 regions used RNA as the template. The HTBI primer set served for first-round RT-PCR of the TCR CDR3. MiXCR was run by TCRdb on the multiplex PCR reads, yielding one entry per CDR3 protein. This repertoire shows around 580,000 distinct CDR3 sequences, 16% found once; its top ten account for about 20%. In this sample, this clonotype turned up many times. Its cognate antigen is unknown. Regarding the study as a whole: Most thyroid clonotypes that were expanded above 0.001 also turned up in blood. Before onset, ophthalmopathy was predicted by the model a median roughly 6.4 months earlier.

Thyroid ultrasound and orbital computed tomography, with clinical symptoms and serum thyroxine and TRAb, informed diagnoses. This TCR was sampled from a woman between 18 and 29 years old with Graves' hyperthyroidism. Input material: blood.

The CDR3 loop reads CASSPGLALYNEQFF. The DNA for the CDR3 is TGTGCCAGCAGCCCGGGACTAGCTCTCTACAATGAGCAGTTCTTC. This sequence joins TRBV2 and TRBJ2-1, with 9 nucleotides matching TRBD2. The length of the CDR3 is 15 residues. Unmatched junction bases numbered 6, after V lost 6 bases and J lost 3 bases. CDR1 and CDR2 (germline): SNHLY, FYNNEI.